This T cell receptor beta chain stems from a study of T-cell reconstitution after alpha-beta-depleted transplantation in children. The authors prepared the TCRbeta library with unique molecular identifiers. TCRdb re-called the PCR reads through MiXCR, storing one row per CDR3 protein. The sample consists of more than 85,000 distinct CDR3 sequences, 10% of them appearing once. Trimming took off 1 base at V and 4 bases at J, with 9 bases between the two ends. The CDR3 is made up of 14 amino acids. This clonotype was observed many times. The chain has TRBV12-3 or TRBV12-4 and TRBJ2-3; D is ambiguous. This receptor was taken from a human donor who donated a stem cell graft to a child with acute lymphoblastic leukemia. This specimen consisted of PBMCs from the stem cell graft donor, obtained from the stem cell graft. The CDR3 bases are TGTGCCAGCAGTTTAGGGGTCCGATCAGATACGCAGTATTTT. As protein: CASSLGVRSDTQYF.